Below are 19 T cell receptor beta chains sequenced from a single sample in a study of Graves' ophthalmopathy and Graves' hyperthyroidism. Amplification of the TCR beta CDR3 regions used RNA transcripts (as template). The authors performed first-round RT-PCR with HTBI primers and then a second-round multiplex PCR. MiXCR, run by TCRdb on the multiplex PCR reads, gives a single entry per CDR3 protein. Among 900,000 to 1,200,000 distinct CDR3 sequences, approximately 35% were seen once, and the ten largest hold 11%. Sequenced material: peripheral blood or thyroid tissue (not recorded which). The receptors come from an adult man with Graves' hyperthyroidism.

This clonotype was found many times. The J gene is TRBJ2-7, the V gene TRBV10-3, with 7 bases fitting TRBD1. The V and J ends lost 5 bases and 2 bases, in that order; junction bases with no gene match: 3. The CDR3 is 13 amino acids. Germline-derived CDR1 and CDR2 are ENHRY and SYGVKD. The CDR3 here is CAISPGGTYEQYF. The CDR3 nucleotides are TGTGCCATCAGTCCAGGGGGAACCTACGAGCAGTACTTC.

Details on this clonotype: Mismatch with germline at one junction end may stem from a read error. The chain is built from TRBV10-3 and TRBJ2-7; 10 bases line up with TRBD1. Looked up from germline, CDR1 is ENHRY and CDR2 is SYGVKD. The CDR3 runs to 15 residues. The CDR3 here is CASSSYGTGAYEQYF. CDR3 coding DNA: TGTGCCAGCAGTTCCTACGGGACAGGGGCCTACGAGCAGTACTTC.

This clonotype was observed at least ten times. V and J are TRBV7-2 and TRBJ2-5; either TRBD1 or TRBD2 may supply D (5 bases each). The germline V gene encodes CDR1 SGHTA and CDR2 FQGNSA. The CDR3 totals 17 residues. Trimming stripped 1 base from V and 5 bases from J, with 20 bases between. The DNA for the CDR3 is TGTGCCAGCAGCTTAGGAGTCTTCTGGGGACGGGGTGAGACCCAGTACTTC. It translates to CASSLGVFWGRGETQYF.

This chain uses TRBV10-3 with TRBJ1-4; unclear D gene. Looked up from germline, CDR1 is ENHRY and CDR2 is SYGVKD. This CDR3 comprises 15 residues. V lost 4 bases and J 4 bases, leaving 13 bases between the germline ends. CDR3 nucleotides: TGTGCCATCAGTGGAAGTGGAGGGATTAATGAAAAACTGTTTTTT. Translation: CAISGSGGINEKLFF.

The chain recombines TRBV11-2 with TRBJ2-5; the D call may be TRBD1 or TRBD2 (6 bases each). The CDR3 length is 13 residues. Between the trimmed V and J ends, which lost 1 base and 7 bases, there was a span of 10 bases. Germline CDR1 reads SGHAT; CDR2 reads FQNNGV. CDR3 sequence (DNA): TGTGCCAGCAGCTTAGCAAGGGGGGTGACCCAGTACTTC. It translates to CASSLARGVTQYF.

The chain combines TRBV19 with TRBJ1-1, with D possibly matching TRBD1 (6 bases). CDR1 and CDR2 (germline): LNHDA, SQIVND (reference sequence). Trimming pared 5 bases from V and 1 base from J, leaving 14 bases between. This CDR3 is built from 15 residues. Written as DNA, the CDR3 is TGTGCCAGTAGTGCCCACACAGGGAAGAACACTGAAGCTTTCTTT. It translates to CASSAHTGKNTEAFF.

Regarding this clonotype: This may stem from a read error, because a much larger clone lies one nucleotide away. The V call is TRBV7-9, the J call TRBJ1-2, with D unclear. CDR3 length: 15 residues. V dropped 8 bases and J dropped 3 bases, with 19 bases sitting between them. CDR1 and CDR2 from the germline V gene are SEHNR and FQNEAQ (reference sequence). The CDR3 sequence: CASSFGESPDYGYTF. DNA for the CDR3: TGTGCCAGCTCCTTCGGGGAGTCCCCTGACTATGGCTACACCTTC.

This clonotype turned up a few times. The chain is built from TRBV7-9 and TRBJ2-7; 13 bases fit TRBD2. The V gene's germline CDR1 is SEHNR and CDR2 FQNEAQ (reference sequence). This CDR3 has 16 amino acids. Trimming removed 1 base from V and 5 bases from J; junction bases left unmatched: 5. This chain's CDR3 is CASSLELGLAGDEQYF. The CDR3 region has the DNA TGTGCCAGCAGCTTAGAACTAGGACTAGCGGGAGACGAGCAGTACTTC. The entire variable domain, with the rest obtained from reference TRBV7-9 and TRBJ2-7, is as follows: DTGVSQNPRHKITKRGQNVTFRCDPISEHNRLYWYRQTLGQGPEFLTYFQNEAQLEKSRLLSDRFSAERPKGSFSTLEIQRTEQGDSAMYLCASSLELGLAGDEQYFGPGTRLTVT.

Of note for this clonotype: A read error may be the cause here, since a much bigger clone is one base away. The chain employs TRBV5-4 and TRBJ1-1; D unclear. The CDR3 runs to 11 residues. The germline gives CDR1 SGHNT, CDR2 YYREEE (reference sequence). CDR3 DNA sequence: TGTGCCAGCAGCGTGGCCCTCGGGGATGTCTTT. It translates to CASSVALGDVF.

V and J are TRBV28 and TRBJ2-5; tentative D call: TRBD2 (7 bases). The germline CDR1 and CDR2 sequences are MDHEN and SYDVKM. The CDR3 is made up of 16 amino acids. V shed 7 bases and J shed 4 bases, with 22 bases lying between them. The CDR3 is CASNPNGRGGGETQYF. CDR3 coding DNA: TGTGCCAGCAATCCTAACGGCAGGGGAGGGGGAGAGACCCAGTACTTC.

This clonotype was observed a single time. Possible read error: a much larger clone is one base away. The CDR3 reads CSARGQGPLAPLHF. The DNA for the CDR3 is TGCAGTGCTAGAGGACAGGGGCCTTTAGCACCCCTCCACTTT. The chain joins TRBV20-1 to TRBJ1-6; 8 bases are shared with TRBD1. Trimming took 1 base from V and 11 from J; bases not matched to a gene: 7. CDR3 length equals 14 residues. The germline gives CDR1 DFQATT, CDR2 SNEGSKA (reference sequence).

This clonotype has just one count. A much larger clone differs by one base, so this may be a read error. J is TRBJ2-5 and V is TRBV4-1, with no clear D. The CDR3 is 15 amino acids. Per germline, CDR1 MGHRA and CDR2 YSYEKL. The V and J ends lost 4 bases and 3 bases respectively, with 15 bases between them. The CDR3 bases are TGCGCCAGCAGCCGGTTCATGGACGGAAAAGAGACCCAGTACTTC. This encodes CASSRFMDGKETQYF.

The chain carries TRBV19 and TRBJ1-1; possibly TRBD1 for D (5 bases). Between the trimmed V and J ends, which lost 8 bases and 5 bases, there was a span of 15 bases. CDR3 size: 13 residues. Germline CDR1 is LNHDA and CDR2 is SQIVND (reference sequence). Here the CDR3 reads CASLKGVGTEAFF. The DNA of the CDR3 is TGTGCCAGTCTTAAAGGGGTGGGAACTGAAGCTTTCTTT.

V gene TRBV20-1 combines with J gene TRBJ1-5, with D possibly being TRBD1 (6 bases). This CDR3 contains 13 residues. Deletions cut 4 bases from V and 11 bases from J, with 18 bases between. Germline CDR1 DFQATT, CDR2 SNEGSKA (reference sequence). The CDR3 loop is CSANRAPEMSQHF. The CDR3 DNA follows: TGCAGTGCTAACAGGGCCCCAGAGATGTCCCAGCATTTT.

This clonotype has only a few counts. The chain joins TRBV7-8 to TRBJ2-7; a possible D gene is TRBD2 (5 bases). V was trimmed by 4 bases and J by 3 bases, leaving 37 bases between them. Germline lookup yields CDR1 SGHVS and CDR2 FQNEAQ. The CDR3 runs 22 residues. The CDR3, as DNA: TGTGCCAGCAGCTCAAAACGACTAAGGACCCAGCTATTCGTAACTATGGGCTACGAGCAGTACTTC. It specifies CASSSKRLRTQLFVTMGYEQYF.

The chain joins TRBV10-3 to TRBJ2-7, with 7 bases that match TRBD1. The CDR3 is 15 residues long. Germline CDR1 reads ENHRY; CDR2 reads SYGVKD. Unmatched junction bases numbered 17, after V lost 10 bases and J lost 5 bases. The DNA for the CDR3 is TGTGCCAGCACCGAGTACAGGGGTCCCCCCCACGAGCAGTACTTC. Its translation: CASTEYRGPPHEQYF.

This clonotype was counted many times. The chain uses TRBV29-1 and TRBJ2-6; perhaps TRBD2 as D (5 bases). The germline CDR1 and CDR2 sequences are SQVTM and ANQGSEA. The CDR3 runs to 14 residues. Trimming left V 2 bases short and J 1 base short, with 6 bases between. CDR3 in amino acids: CSVERGSGANVLTF. The CDR3 DNA reads as TGCAGCGTTGAACGGGGTTCTGGGGCCAACGTCCTGACTTTC.

This clonotype appeared a few times. The chain links TRBV6-1 to TRBJ2-2; TRBD2 might be the D (6 bases). CDR1 MNHNS and CDR2 SASEGT come from the germline V gene. V lost 4 bases and J lost 5, with 11 bases in between. This CDR3 has 14 residues. CDR3 protein: CASSVSSATGELFF. DNA for the CDR3: TGTGCCAGCAGTGTCTCTAGCGCTACCGGGGAGCTGTTTTTT.

This clonotype has a handful of counts. As DNA, the CDR3 is TGCAGTGCTAGACGCGAGAGGGCAGACCAAACCTACGAGCAGTACTTC. Amino acids: CSARRERADQTYEQYF. The chain joins TRBV20-1 to TRBJ2-7; tentatively, D is TRBD2 (5 bases). V lost 2 bases and J lost 2, with 19 bases in between. Germline V gives CDR1 DFQATT, CDR2 SNEGSKA (reference sequence). The CDR3 consists of 16 residues.